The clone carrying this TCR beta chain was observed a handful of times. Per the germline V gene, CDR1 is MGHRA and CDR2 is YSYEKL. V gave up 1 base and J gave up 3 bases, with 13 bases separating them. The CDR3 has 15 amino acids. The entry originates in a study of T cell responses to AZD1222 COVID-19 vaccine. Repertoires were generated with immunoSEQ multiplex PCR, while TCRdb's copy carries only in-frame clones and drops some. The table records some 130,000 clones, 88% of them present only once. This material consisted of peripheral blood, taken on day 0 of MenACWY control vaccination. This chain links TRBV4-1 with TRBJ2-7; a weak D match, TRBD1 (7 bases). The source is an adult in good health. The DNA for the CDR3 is TGCGCCAGCAGCCAAGTGGGAGGACAGGTCTACGAGCAGTACTTC. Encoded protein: CASSQVGGQVYEQYF.